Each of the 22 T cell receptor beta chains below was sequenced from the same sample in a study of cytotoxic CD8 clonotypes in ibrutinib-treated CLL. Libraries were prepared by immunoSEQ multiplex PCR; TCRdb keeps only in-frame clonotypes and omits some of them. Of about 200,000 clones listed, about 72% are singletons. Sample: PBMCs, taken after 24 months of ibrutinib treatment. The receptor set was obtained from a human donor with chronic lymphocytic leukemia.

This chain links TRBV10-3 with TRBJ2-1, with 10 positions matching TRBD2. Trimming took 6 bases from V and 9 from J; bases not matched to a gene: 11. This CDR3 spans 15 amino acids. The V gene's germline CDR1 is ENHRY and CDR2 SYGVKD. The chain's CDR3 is CAISASGRDLGEQFF. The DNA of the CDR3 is TGTGCCATCAGCGCCAGCGGGAGGGACTTAGGTGAGCAGTTCTTC.

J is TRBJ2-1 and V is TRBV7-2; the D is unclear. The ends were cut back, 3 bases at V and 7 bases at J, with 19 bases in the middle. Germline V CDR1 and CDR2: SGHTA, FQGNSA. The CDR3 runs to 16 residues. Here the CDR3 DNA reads TGTGCCAGCAGCTTTGTCCATTTTTCTCTCCAAAATGAGCAGTTCTTC. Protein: CASSFVHFSLQNEQFF. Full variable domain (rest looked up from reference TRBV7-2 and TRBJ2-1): GAGVSQSPSNKVTEKGKDVELRCDPISGHTALYWYRQSLGQGLEFLIYFQGNSAPDKSGLPSDRFSAERTGGSVSTLTIQRTQQEDSAVYLCASSFVHFSLQNEQFFGPGTRLTVL.

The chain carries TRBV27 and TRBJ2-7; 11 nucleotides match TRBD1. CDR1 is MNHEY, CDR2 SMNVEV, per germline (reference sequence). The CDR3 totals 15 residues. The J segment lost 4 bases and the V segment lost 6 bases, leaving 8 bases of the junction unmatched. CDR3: CASRVGQGAGYEQYF. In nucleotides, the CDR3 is TGTGCCAGCAGAGTAGGACAGGGGGCAGGTTACGAGCAGTACTTC.

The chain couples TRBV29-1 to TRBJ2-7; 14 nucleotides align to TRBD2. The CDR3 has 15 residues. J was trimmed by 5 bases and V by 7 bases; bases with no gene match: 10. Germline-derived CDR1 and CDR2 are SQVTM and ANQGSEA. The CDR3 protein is CSAGLAGGGRDEQYF. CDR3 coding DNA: TGCAGCGCTGGACTAGCGGGAGGAGGTAGAGACGAGCAGTACTTC.

In nucleotides, the CDR3 is TGTGCCAGCAGCTTAGAGGGTCCCGGGAGGAGCACAGATACGCAGTATTTT. It encodes CASSLEGPGRSTDTQYF. The gene calls are TRBV7-6 and TRBJ2-3, with TRBD2 matching over 7 bases. Unmatched junction bases numbered 7, after V lost 1 base and J lost 0 bases. Germline-derived CDR1 and CDR2 are SGHVS and FNYEAQ. The CDR3 contains 17 residues. The full variable domain, rest sourced from reference TRBV7-6 and TRBJ2-3, is GAGVSQSPRYKVTKRGQDVALRCDPISGHVSLYWYRQALGQGPEFLTYFNYEAQQDKSGLPNDRFSAERPEGSISTLTIQRTEQRDSAMYRCASSLEGPGRSTDTQYFGPGTRLTVL.

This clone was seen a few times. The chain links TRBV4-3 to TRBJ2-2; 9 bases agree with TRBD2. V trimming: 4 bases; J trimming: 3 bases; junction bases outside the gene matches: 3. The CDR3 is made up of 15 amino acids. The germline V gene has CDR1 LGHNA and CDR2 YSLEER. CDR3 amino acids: CASSPSGRYTGELFF. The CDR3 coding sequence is TGCGCCAGCAGCCCCAGCGGGAGGTACACCGGGGAGCTGTTTTTT.

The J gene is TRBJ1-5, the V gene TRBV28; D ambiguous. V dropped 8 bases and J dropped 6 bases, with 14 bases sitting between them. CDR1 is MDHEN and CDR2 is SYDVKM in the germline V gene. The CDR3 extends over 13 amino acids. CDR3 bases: TGTGCCAGCCAAGTGGCTAGCGGTCAGCCCCAGCATTTT. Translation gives CASQVASGQPQHF.

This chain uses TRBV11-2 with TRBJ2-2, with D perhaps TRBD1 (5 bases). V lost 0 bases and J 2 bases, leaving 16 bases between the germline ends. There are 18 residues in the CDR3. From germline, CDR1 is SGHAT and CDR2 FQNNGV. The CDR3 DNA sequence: TGTGCCAGCAGCTTAGATCTCGGCCAGGGTTATAACACCGGGGAGCTGTTTTTT. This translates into CASSLDLGQGYNTGELFF.

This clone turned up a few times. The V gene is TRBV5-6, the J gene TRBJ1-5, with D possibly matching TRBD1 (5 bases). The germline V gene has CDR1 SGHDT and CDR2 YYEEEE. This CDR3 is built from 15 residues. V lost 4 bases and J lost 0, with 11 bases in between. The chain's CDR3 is CASSTTGYSNQPQHF. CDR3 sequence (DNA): TGTGCCAGCAGCACCACAGGATATAGCAATCAGCCCCAGCATTTT.

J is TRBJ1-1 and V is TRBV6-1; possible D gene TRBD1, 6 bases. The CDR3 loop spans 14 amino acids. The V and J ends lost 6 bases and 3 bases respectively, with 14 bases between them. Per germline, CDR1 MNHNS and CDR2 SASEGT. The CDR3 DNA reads TGTGCCAGCAGGATAACAGGGTACGACACTGAAGCTTTCTTT. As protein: CASRITGYDTEAFF.

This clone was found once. CDR3 amino acids: CSVEMSTSGNEQYF. CDR3 DNA sequence: TGCAGCGTTGAAATGAGCACTAGCGGGAACGAGCAGTACTTC. This chain links TRBV29-1 with TRBJ2-7, with 10 nucleotides matching TRBD2. Looked up from germline, CDR1 is SQVTM and CDR2 is ANQGSEA. This CDR3 is 14 amino acids long. V shed 2 bases, J shed 5 bases, and the junction held 6 bases outside the gene matches.

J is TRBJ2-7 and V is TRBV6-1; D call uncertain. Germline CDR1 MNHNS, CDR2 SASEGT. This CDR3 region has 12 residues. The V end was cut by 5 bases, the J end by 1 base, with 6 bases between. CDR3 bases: TGTGCCAGCAGTTCAGCATCCTACGAGCAGTACTTC. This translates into CASSSASYEQYF.

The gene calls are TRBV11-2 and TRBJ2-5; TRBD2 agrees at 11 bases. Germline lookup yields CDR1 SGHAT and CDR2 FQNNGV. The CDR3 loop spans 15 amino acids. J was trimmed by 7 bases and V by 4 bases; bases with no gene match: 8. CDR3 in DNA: TGTGCCAGCAGCTCGGGACTAGCGGCCCTGGTGACCCAGTACTTC. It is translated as CASSSGLAALVTQYF.

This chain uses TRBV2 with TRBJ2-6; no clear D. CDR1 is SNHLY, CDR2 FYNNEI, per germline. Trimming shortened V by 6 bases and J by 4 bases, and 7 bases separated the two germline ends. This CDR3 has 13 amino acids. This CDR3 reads CASRRTGANVLTF. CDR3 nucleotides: TGTGCCAGCAGACGAACCGGGGCCAACGTCCTGACTTTC. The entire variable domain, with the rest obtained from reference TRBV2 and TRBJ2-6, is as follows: EPEVTQTPSHQVTQMGQEVILRCVPISNHLYFYWYRQILGQKVEFLVSFYNNEISEKSEIFDDQFSVERPDGSNFTLKIRSTKLEDSAMYFCASRRTGANVLTFGAGSRLTVL.

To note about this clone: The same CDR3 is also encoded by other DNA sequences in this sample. The CDR3 protein is CASSQAQETQYF. The CDR3 DNA sequence: TGTGCCAGCAGCCAAGCTCAGGAGACCCAGTACTTC. The V call is TRBV4-2, the J call TRBJ2-5, with unresolved D. This CDR3 is built from 12 residues. V was cut by 1 base and J by 5 bases, with 5 bases left in between. Germline assignment: CDR1 LGHNA and CDR2 YNFKEQ.

The CDR3 bases are TGTGCCAGCAGCTCCGAACTGTCAACTAATGAAAAACTGTTTTTT. Its protein product is CASSSELSTNEKLFF. V gene TRBV5-4 combines with J gene TRBJ1-4, with unresolved D. The CDR3 extends over 15 amino acids. Germline assignment: CDR1 SGHNT and CDR2 YYREEE (reference sequence). V lost 3 bases and J 0 bases, leaving 9 bases between the germline ends.

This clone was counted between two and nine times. CDR3 DNA sequence: TGTGCCAGCAGCAATAGCGGGAACAACTACGAGCAGTACTTC. This gives the protein CASSNSGNNYEQYF. The chain carries TRBV7-2 and TRBJ2-7; 8 nucleotides align to TRBD2. The trim removed 5 bases at V and 3 bases at J, leaving 6 bases unmatched. The length of the CDR3 is 14 residues. Germline-derived CDR1 and CDR2 are SGHTA and FQGNSA. Filled out from reference TRBV7-2 and TRBJ2-7, the complete variable domain reads GAGVSQSPSNKVTEKGKDVELRCDPISGHTALYWYRQSLGQGLEFLIYFQGNSAPDKSGLPSDRFSAERTGGSVSTLTIQRTQQEDSAVYLCASSNSGNNYEQYFGPGTRLTVT.

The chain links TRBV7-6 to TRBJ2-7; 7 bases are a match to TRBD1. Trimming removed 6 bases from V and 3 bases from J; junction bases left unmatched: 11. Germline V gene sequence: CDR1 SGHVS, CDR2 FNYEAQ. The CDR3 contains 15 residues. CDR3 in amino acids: CASSSRDSENYEQYF. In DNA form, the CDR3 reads TGTGCCAGCAGTTCTAGGGACAGCGAGAACTACGAGCAGTACTTC.

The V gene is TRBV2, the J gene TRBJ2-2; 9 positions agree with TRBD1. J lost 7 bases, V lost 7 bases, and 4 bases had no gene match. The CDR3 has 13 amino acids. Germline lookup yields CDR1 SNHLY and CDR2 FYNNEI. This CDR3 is CASTLTGGGELFF. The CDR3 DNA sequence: TGTGCCAGCACCTTGACAGGGGGCGGGGAGCTGTTTTTT.

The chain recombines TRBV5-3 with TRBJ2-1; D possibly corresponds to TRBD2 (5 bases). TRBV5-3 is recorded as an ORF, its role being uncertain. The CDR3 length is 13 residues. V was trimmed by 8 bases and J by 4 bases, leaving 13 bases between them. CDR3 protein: CASSQTSYNEQFF. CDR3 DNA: TGTGCCAGCAGCCAAACTAGTTACAATGAGCAGTTCTTC.

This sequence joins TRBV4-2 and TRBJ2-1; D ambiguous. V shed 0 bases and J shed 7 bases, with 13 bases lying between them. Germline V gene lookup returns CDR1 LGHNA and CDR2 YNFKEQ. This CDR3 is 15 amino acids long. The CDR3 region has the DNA TGTGCCAGCAGCCAAGACTCCCAAGTTAGAAATGAGCAGTTCTTC. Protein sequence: CASSQDSQVRNEQFF.

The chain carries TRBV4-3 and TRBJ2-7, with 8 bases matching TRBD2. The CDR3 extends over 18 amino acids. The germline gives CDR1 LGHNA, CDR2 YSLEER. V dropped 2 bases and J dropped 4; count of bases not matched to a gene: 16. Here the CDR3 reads CASSQHRPGLDRGYEQYF. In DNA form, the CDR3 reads TGCGCCAGCAGCCAACACAGACCGGGACTAGACCGTGGGTACGAGCAGTACTTC.